The sequence of this TCR beta chain was determined in a study of regulatory T cells in long-lasting Graves disease. Study conclusions and caveats: It is possible that accuracy was reduced by the small size of the sample.

There are 18 residues in the CDR3. Trimming took 4 bases from V and 0 from J, leaving 19 bases between them. The V gene's germline CDR1 is MNHEY and CDR2 SVGAGI. Library construction for TCR beta used iRepertoire HTBI primers and Arm-PCR of CDR3 regions. TCRdb analysed the multiplex PCR reads with MiXCR anew, one entry per CDR3 protein. The sample lists 360,000 or so distinct CDR3 sequences, over 15% occurring once. This clonotype occurred once. The antigen is not known. This sample's time point: newly diagnosed GD, antithyroid drugs for less than 3 months. PBMC RNA served as the TCR library source. The same data also contributed to another study, on T cells in Graves' hyperthyroidism and ophthalmopathy. As that study records: The TCR CDR3 first-round RT-PCR relied on the HTBI primer set. Among clonotypes expanded in thyroid above 0.001, most were also found in blood.

The sample here was peripheral blood mononuclear cells (PBMCs), taken at new diagnosis, from a patient treated with antithyroid drugs. This sequence joins TRBV6-5 and TRBJ2-4, with D possibly being TRBD2 (5 bases). This TCR derives from a middle-aged man with Graves disease. In DNA form, the CDR3 reads TGTGCCAGCAGTTCCGGAGTGGGGAGAACTCTAGCCAAAAACATTCAGTACTTC. Amino acid sequence: CASSSGVGRTLAKNIQYF.